These 26 T cell receptor beta chains were sequenced from one sample in a study of blood T cell repertoires in COVID-19. The table came from immunoSEQ multiplex PCR; TCRdb's copy has only in-frame clones and leaves some out. The sample has about 250,000 clones; approximately 88% are singletons. Sequenced sample: PBMCs or T cells enriched from blood (not recorded which). These receptors all stem from a woman aged 25-40 years with acute COVID-19.

The rearrangement links TRBV18 to TRBJ1-2; 7 bases are a match to TRBD1. CDR1 is KGHSH, CDR2 LQKENI, per germline. The CDR3 length is 13 residues. V lost 4 bases and J lost 6; bases outside the gene matches: 5. CDR3 protein: CASSLQGLDGYTF. DNA of the CDR3: TGTGCCAGCTCACTACAGGGGCTGGATGGCTACACCTTC.

The genes are TRBV7-2 and TRBJ1-1; 8 bases agree with TRBD1. CDR1 is SGHTA, CDR2 FQGNSA, per germline. J gave up 1 base and V 5 bases, and 9 bases lay outside the gene matches. The CDR3 consists of 16 residues. CDR3 coding DNA: TGTGCCAGCAGCATAAGGACAGGGACAGGGAACACTGAAGCTTTCTTT. Protein: CASSIRTGTGNTEAFF.

The chain recombines TRBV3-1 (or the pseudogene TRBV3-2) with TRBJ2-1; no clear D. CDR3 length: 16 amino acids. Per germline, CDR1 LGHDT and CDR2 YNNKEL (reference sequence). The V gene lost 0 bases and the J gene lost 0 bases, with 9 bases spanning the gap. The CDR3 DNA is TGTGCCAGCAGCCAAGAGTACTCAAGCTCCTACAATGAGCAGTTCTTC. The encoded protein is CASSQEYSSSYNEQFF.

V gene TRBV5-4 combines with J gene TRBJ1-1; perhaps TRBD1 as D (6 bases). V shed 6 bases and J shed 5 bases, with 26 bases lying between them. CDR3 length: 17 amino acids. The V gene's germline CDR1 is SGHNT and CDR2 YYREEE (reference sequence). CDR3 in DNA: TGTGCCAGCACCCCCCCTGGGGGCAGTCTGTGGGGGACTGAAGCTTTCTTT. Its protein product is CASTPPGGSLWGTEAFF. Drawing the rest from reference TRBV5-4 and TRBJ1-1, the complete variable domain is ETGVTQSPTHLIKTRGQQVTLRCSSQSGHNTVSWYQQALGQGPQFIFQYYREEENGRGNFPPRFSGLQFPNYSSELNVNALELDDSALYLCASTPPGGSLWGTEAFFGQGTRLTVV.

This chain uses TRBV25-1 with TRBJ1-3, with D possibly being TRBD1 (5 bases). Looked up from germline, CDR1 is MGHDK and CDR2 is SYGVNS. V lost 7 bases and J lost 4, with 14 bases in between. The length of the CDR3 is 14 residues. The CDR3 sequence is CASTDTLGGNTIYF. In DNA, the CDR3 is TGTGCCAGCACGGACACCCTGGGAGGAAACACCATATATTTT.

This chain joins TRBV29-1 and TRBJ2-3; tentatively, D is TRBD2 (5 bases). V was trimmed by 6 bases and J by 5 bases, leaving 6 bases between them. The CDR3 has 10 residues. Per germline, CDR1 SQVTM and CDR2 ANQGSEA. The CDR3 is CSVGGDTQYF. DNA for the CDR3: TGCAGCGTCGGAGGAGATACGCAGTATTTT.

This clone occurred a few times. This chain links TRBV2 with TRBJ1-5; no clear D. The CDR3 has 13 residues. Germline V gene sequence: CDR1 SNHLY, CDR2 FYNNEI. Trimming pared 5 bases from V and 0 bases from J, leaving 5 bases between. The chain's CDR3 is CASSISSNQPQHF. DNA for the CDR3: TGTGCCAGCAGTATCTCTAGCAATCAGCCCCAGCATTTT.

The chain is built from TRBV7-9 and TRBJ2-7; 7 bases agree with TRBD1. J lost 2 bases, V lost 1 base, and 2 bases had no gene match. Germline values: CDR1 SEHNR, CDR2 FQNEAQ (reference sequence). The CDR3 is 14 residues long. The CDR3 nucleotides read TGTGCCAGCAGCTTAGGACAGGGCGCCTACGAGCAGTACTTC. It encodes CASSLGQGAYEQYF.

This chain joins TRBV4-1 and TRBJ1-2; D might be TRBD1 (6 bases). Trimming cost V 0 bases and J 0 bases, with 14 bases left between them. Germline V gene data show CDR1 as MGHRA and CDR2 as YSYEKL. CDR3 length equals 17 residues. The CDR3 sequence: CASSQDSGQGANYGYTF. CDR3 nucleotides: TGCGCCAGCAGCCAAGATTCGGGACAAGGGGCTAACTATGGCTACACCTTC.

This clone was counted only a few times. The chain links TRBV27 to TRBJ1-6, with D unresolved. This CDR3 has 15 amino acids. Germline values: CDR1 MNHEY, CDR2 SMNVEV (reference sequence). The germline V and J ends were trimmed by 7 bases and 5 bases, with 15 bases remaining between them. The CDR3 region is CASKYGTGDNSPLHF. Written as DNA, the CDR3 is TGTGCCAGCAAGTATGGCACCGGAGATAATTCACCCCTCCACTTT.

This chain connects TRBV7-9 to TRBJ2-1, with D unresolved. CDR3 size: 13 residues. Trimming pared 7 bases from V and 2 bases from J, leaving 9 bases between. Germline V lookup: CDR1 SEHNR, CDR2 FQNEAQ (reference sequence). CDR3 sequence reads: CASIESTYNEQFF. DNA of the CDR3: TGTGCCAGCATAGAGTCTACCTACAATGAGCAGTTCTTC.

V usage is TRBV19 and J usage is TRBJ2-7, with TRBD1 as a possible D gene (6 bases). This CDR3 is built from 14 residues. The germline gives CDR1 LNHDA, CDR2 SQIVND (reference sequence). V was trimmed by 0 bases and J by 5 bases, leaving 11 bases between them. CDR3 DNA: TGTGCCAGTAGTATAGATTGGACAGACGACGAGCAGTACTTC. Encoded protein: CASSIDWTDDEQYF.

The genes are TRBV28 and TRBJ1-4; 7 bases fit TRBD1. The CDR3 runs 15 residues. With V trimmed by 6 bases and J by 3 bases, 7 bases remained unmatched. Germline CDR1 MDHEN, CDR2 SYDVKM. The CDR3 bases are TGTGCCAGCAGCATAGGGGGGACAGCTAATGAAAAACTGTTTTTT. Protein: CASSIGGTANEKLFF.

The chain joins TRBV3-1 (or the pseudogene TRBV3-2) to TRBJ2-5; maybe TRBD2 (6 bases). From germline, CDR1 is LGHDT and CDR2 YNNKEL (reference sequence). Deletions cut 4 bases from V and 3 bases from J, with 15 bases between. This CDR3 spans 15 amino acids. CDR3: CASSPQVGGEETQYF. The DNA of the CDR3 is TGTGCCAGCAGCCCCCAGGTCGGGGGTGAAGAGACCCAGTACTTC.

The chain has TRBV7-8 and TRBJ1-2; D gene ambiguous. Germline CDR1 and CDR2: SGHVS and FQNEAQ. Trimming stripped 3 bases from V and 4 bases from J, with 12 bases between. The CDR3 is made up of 14 amino acids. DNA for the CDR3: TGTGCCAGCAGCTTGAGTCAGGCCTTCTATGGCTACACCTTC. As protein: CASSLSQAFYGYTF.

The V call is TRBV11-2, the J call TRBJ1-1; 10 bases fit TRBD1. CDR1 is SGHAT, CDR2 FQNNGV, per germline. The CDR3 is 14 residues long. The junction had 6 bases not matched to a gene; V was cut back by 4 bases and J by 7 bases. CDR3 sequence (DNA): TGTGCCAGCAGCTGGGTTGGACAGGGGGATGAAGCTTTCTTT. Translated, it gives CASSWVGQGDEAFF.

About this clone: The sample carries other DNA sequences with the same CDR3. The genes are TRBV5-1 and TRBJ2-7; 7 bases are a match to TRBD1. The CDR3 is 14 amino acids. V trimming: 0 bases; J trimming: 1 base; junction bases outside the gene matches: 1. Germline-derived CDR1 and CDR2 are SGHRS and YFSETQ. This CDR3 is CASSLAGGSYEQYF. Written as DNA, the CDR3 is TGCGCCAGCAGCTTGGCAGGGGGTTCCTACGAGCAGTACTTC. Filled out from reference TRBV5-1 and TRBJ2-7, the complete variable domain reads KAGVTQTPRYLIKTRGQQVTLSCSPISGHRSVSWYQQTPGQGLQFLFEYFSETQRNKGNFPGRFSGRQFSNSRSEMNVSTLELGDSALYLCASSLAGGSYEQYFGPGTRLTVT.

The V gene is TRBV5-4, the J gene TRBJ1-1; D call uncertain. CDR1 SGHNT and CDR2 YYREEE come from the germline V gene (reference sequence). Trimming took off 0 bases at V and 2 bases at J, with 11 bases between the two ends. The length of the CDR3 is 15 residues. The CDR3 spells CASSLARQANTEAFF. CDR3 nucleotides: TGTGCCAGCAGCTTGGCCCGGCAGGCTAACACTGAAGCTTTCTTT.

The chain employs TRBV7-9 and TRBJ1-5, with TRBD1 matching 9 bases. This CDR3 has 19 residues. CDR1 is SEHNR, CDR2 FQNEAQ, per germline (reference sequence). V lost 5 bases, J lost 0 bases, and 14 bases stayed unmatched. The DNA of the CDR3 is TGTGCCAGCAGCCAGCCGCCGGGACAGGGCCGGATTAGCAATCAGCCCCAGCATTTT. Encoded protein: CASSQPPGQGRISNQPQHF.

CDR3: CARSLKGGLDTQYF. The DNA for the CDR3 is TGTGCCAGGTCTTTGAAGGGCGGACTAGATACGCAGTATTTT. The chain carries TRBV2 and TRBJ2-3; D might be TRBD2 (5 bases). Germline V gene sequence: CDR1 SNHLY, CDR2 FYNNEI. This CDR3 region has 14 residues. Deletions cut 9 bases from V and 5 bases from J, with 18 bases between. Using reference TRBV2 and TRBJ2-3 for the parts outside the CDR3, the full variable domain is EPEVTQTPSHQVTQMGQEVILRCVPISNHLYFYWYRQILGQKVEFLVSFYNNEISEKSEIFDDQFSVERPDGSNFTLKIRSTKLEDSAMYFCARSLKGGLDTQYFGPGTRLTVL.

The chain joins TRBV3-1 (or the pseudogene TRBV3-2) to TRBJ1-1; TRBD1 matches 9 bases. V lost 4 bases to trimming and J lost 5 bases; unmatched junction nucleotides: 20. The CDR3 runs 19 residues. Germline CDR1 LGHDT, CDR2 YNNKEL (reference sequence). CDR3 DNA sequence: TGTGCCAGCAGCCTCTCGAGCCCGGGACAGGGAGGGAGAGGAACTGAAGCTTTCTTT. This sequence encodes CASSLSSPGQGGRGTEAFF.

CDR3 amino acids: CASSVGGGSTDTQYF. CDR3 coding DNA: TGTGCCAGCAGCGTAGGTGGCGGGAGCACAGATACGCAGTATTTT. V gene TRBV9 combines with J gene TRBJ2-3; TRBD2 might be the D (5 bases). Germline V lookup: CDR1 SGDLS, CDR2 YYNGEE. CDR3 length: 15 amino acids. The germline V and J ends were trimmed by 0 bases and 0 bases, with 8 bases remaining between them.

This clone was seen only a few times. The chain employs TRBV14 and TRBJ1-2; D gene uncertain. CDR1 SGHDN and CDR2 FVKESK come from the germline V gene. There are 13 residues in the CDR3. Trimming removed 0 bases from V and 5 bases from J, with 7 bases in between. Here the CDR3 DNA reads TGTGCCAGCAGCCAAGATACGGGGTATGGCTACACCTTC. Amino acids: CASSQDTGYGYTF.

V usage is TRBV7-2 and J usage is TRBJ2-7; TRBD2 matches at 8 bases. V was pared by 1 base and J by 4 bases, with 6 bases of the junction left unmatched. The CDR3 spans 15 residues. Germline assignment: CDR1 SGHTA and CDR2 FQGNSA. In nucleotides, the CDR3 is TGTGCCAGCAGCTTAGGCCCGGGGGGGCCGTACGAGCAGTACTTC. This codes for CASSLGPGGPYEQYF.

This clone showed up just once. CDR3 nucleotide sequence: TGCGCCAGCAGCACCCCCCGGGGGGACTATGGCTACACCTTC. It specifies CASSTPRGDYGYTF. V usage is TRBV4-1 and J usage is TRBJ1-2, with D tentatively TRBD1 (5 bases). Germline CDR1 is MGHRA and CDR2 is YSYEKL. Trimming shortened V by 5 bases and J by 3 bases, and 13 bases separated the two germline ends. The CDR3 loop spans 14 amino acids.

This clone was seen only once. V is TRBV18 and J is TRBJ1-1; D may be TRBD1 (6 bases). CDR1 is KGHSH and CDR2 is LQKENI in the germline V gene. The CDR3 loop spans 14 amino acids. V lost 3 bases and J lost 1, with 9 bases in between. CDR3 sequence: CASSPPGANTEAFF. CDR3 coding DNA: TGTGCCAGCTCACCCCCAGGGGCGAACACTGAAGCTTTCTTT.